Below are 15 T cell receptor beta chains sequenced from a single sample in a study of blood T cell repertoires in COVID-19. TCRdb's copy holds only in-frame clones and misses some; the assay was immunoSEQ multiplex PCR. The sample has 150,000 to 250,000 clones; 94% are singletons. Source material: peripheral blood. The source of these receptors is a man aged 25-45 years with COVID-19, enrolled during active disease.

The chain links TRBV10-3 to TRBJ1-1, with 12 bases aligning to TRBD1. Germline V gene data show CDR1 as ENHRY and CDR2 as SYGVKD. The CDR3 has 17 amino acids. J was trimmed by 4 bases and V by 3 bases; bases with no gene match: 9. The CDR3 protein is CAISELGQGAIGTEAFF. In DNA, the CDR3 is TGTGCCATCAGTGAACTGGGACAGGGGGCGATCGGCACTGAAGCTTTCTTT.

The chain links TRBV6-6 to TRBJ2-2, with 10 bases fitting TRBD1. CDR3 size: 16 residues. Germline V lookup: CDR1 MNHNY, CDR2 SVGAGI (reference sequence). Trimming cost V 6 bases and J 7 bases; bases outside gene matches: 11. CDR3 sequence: CASSTPGQGYIGELFF. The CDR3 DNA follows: TGTGCCAGCAGCACCCCGGGACAGGGGTATATCGGGGAGCTGTTTTTT.

This CDR3 reads CASTGQNEETQYF. The DNA of the CDR3 is TGTGCCAGCACGGGACAGAATGAAGAGACCCAGTACTTC. The rearrangement links TRBV27 to TRBJ2-5; 7 bases align to TRBD1. The CDR3 spans 13 residues. Trimming removed 7 bases from V and 3 bases from J; junction bases left unmatched: 5. Per germline, CDR1 MNHEY and CDR2 SMNVEV (reference sequence).

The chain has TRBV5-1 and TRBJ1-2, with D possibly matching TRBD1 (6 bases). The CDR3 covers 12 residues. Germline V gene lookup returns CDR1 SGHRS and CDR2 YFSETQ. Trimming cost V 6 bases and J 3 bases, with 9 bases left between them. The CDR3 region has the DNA TGCGCCAGCACGGACAGTGACTATGGCTACACCTTC. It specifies CASTDSDYGYTF.

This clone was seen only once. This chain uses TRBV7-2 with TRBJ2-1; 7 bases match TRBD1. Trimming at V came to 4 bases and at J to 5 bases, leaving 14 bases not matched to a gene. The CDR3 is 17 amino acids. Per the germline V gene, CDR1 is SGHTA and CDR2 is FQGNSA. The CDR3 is CASSYPRQGMRDNEQFF. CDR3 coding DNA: TGTGCCAGCAGCTACCCCCGACAGGGTATGAGGGACAATGAGCAGTTCTTC.

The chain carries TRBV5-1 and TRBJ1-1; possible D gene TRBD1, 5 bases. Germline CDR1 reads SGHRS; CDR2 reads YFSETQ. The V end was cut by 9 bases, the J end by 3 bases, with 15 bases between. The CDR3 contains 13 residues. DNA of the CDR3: TGCGCCACCATGGGGGGAGCGGACACTGAAGCTTTCTTT. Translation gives CATMGGADTEAFF.

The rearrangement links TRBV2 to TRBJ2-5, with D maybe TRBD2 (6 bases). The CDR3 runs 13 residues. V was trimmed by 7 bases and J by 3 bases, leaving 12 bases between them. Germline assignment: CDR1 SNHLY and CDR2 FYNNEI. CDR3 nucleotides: TGTGCCAGCAACCGGGAGAGGGAAGAGACCCAGTACTTC. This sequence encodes CASNREREETQYF.

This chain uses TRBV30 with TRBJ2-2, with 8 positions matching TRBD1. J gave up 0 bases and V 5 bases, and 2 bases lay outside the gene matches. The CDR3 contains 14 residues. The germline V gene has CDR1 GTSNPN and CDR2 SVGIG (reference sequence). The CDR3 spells CAWDRGANTGELFF. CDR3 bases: TGTGCCTGGGACAGGGGCGCGAACACCGGGGAGCTGTTTTTT.

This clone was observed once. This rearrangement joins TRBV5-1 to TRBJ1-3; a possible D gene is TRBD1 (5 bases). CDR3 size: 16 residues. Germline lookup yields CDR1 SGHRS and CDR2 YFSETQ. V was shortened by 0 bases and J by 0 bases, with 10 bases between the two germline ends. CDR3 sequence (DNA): TGCGCCAGCAGCTTGGAGGGGATTACCTCTGGAAACACCATATATTTT. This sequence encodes CASSLEGITSGNTIYF.

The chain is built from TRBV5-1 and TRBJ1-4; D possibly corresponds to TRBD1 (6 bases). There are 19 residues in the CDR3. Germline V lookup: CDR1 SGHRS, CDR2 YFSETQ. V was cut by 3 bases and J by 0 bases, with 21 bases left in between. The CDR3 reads CASSSGRRGEGATNEKLFF. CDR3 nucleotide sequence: TGCGCCAGCAGCTCCGGACGAAGAGGGGAGGGGGCAACTAATGAAAAACTGTTTTTT. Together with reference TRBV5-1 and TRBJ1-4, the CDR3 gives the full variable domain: KAGVTQTPRYLIKTRGQQVTLSCSPISGHRSVSWYQQTPGQGLQFLFEYFSETQRNKGNFPGRFSGRQFSNSRSEMNVSTLELGDSALYLCASSSGRRGEGATNEKLFFGSGTQLSVL.

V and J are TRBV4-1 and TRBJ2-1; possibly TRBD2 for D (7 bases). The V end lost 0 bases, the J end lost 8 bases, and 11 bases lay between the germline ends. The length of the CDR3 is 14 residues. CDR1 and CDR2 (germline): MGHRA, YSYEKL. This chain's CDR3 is CASSQEGGPDEQFF. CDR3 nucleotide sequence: TGCGCCAGCAGCCAAGAGGGGGGGCCCGATGAGCAGTTCTTC.

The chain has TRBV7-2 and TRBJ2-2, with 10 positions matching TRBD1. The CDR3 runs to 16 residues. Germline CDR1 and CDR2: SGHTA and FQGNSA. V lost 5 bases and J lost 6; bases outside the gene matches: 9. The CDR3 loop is CASSPLGTGVSGELFF. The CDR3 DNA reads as TGTGCCAGCAGCCCTCTGGGGACAGGGGTCTCCGGGGAGCTGTTTTTT.

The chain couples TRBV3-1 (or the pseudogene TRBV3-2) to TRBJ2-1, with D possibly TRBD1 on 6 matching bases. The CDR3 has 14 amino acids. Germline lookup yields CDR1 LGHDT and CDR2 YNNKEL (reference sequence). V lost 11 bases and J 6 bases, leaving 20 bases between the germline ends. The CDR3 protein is CASKIQGFSNEQFF. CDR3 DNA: TGTGCCTCGAAGATACAGGGTTTTAGCAATGAGCAGTTCTTC.

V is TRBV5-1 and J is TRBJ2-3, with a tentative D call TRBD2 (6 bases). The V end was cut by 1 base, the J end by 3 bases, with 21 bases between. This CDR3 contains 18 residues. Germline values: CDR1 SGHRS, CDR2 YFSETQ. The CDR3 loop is CASSLRPAGYGGTDTQYF. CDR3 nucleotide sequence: TGCGCCAGCAGCTTGCGCCCGGCCGGATACGGGGGAACAGATACGCAGTATTTT.

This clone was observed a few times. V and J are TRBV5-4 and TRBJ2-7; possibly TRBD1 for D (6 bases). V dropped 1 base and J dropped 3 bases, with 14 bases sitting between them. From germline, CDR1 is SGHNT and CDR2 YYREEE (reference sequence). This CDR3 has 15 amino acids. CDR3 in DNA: TGTGCCAGCAGCTTGTACGCAGGGGAAAACTACGAGCAGTACTTC. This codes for CASSLYAGENYEQYF. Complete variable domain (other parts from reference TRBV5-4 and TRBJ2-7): ETGVTQSPTHLIKTRGQQVTLRCSSQSGHNTVSWYQQALGQGPQFIFQYYREEENGRGNFPPRFSGLQFPNYSSELNVNALELDDSALYLCASSLYAGENYEQYFGPGTRLTVT.